These T cell receptor beta chains were read from a single sample in a study of early T cells in non-severe SARS-CoV-2 infection. TCRdb re-called the 5' RACE reads through MiXCR, storing one row per CDR3 protein. Here the sample spans 80,000 to 100,000 distinct CDR3 sequences, approximately 13% being singletons. Material for sequencing was whole blood. The receptors shown here come from an adult who was a healthcare worker with PCR-confirmed SARS-CoV-2 infection or an uninfected control (not recorded which). Each CDR3 is given with its conserved first and last residue. Fields, in order: clone size, J gene, V gene, CDR3 length, D gene, CDR3 protein, CDR3 DNA. A D gene is named only where the DNA matches it firmly. Only some rows state a clone size, as once, few, many or a class for expanded clones.

. | TRBJ1-6 | TRBV9 | 16 | . | CASSVTSLPYNSPLHF | TGTGCCAGCAGCGTCACATCGTTACCCTATAATTCACCCCTCCACTTT
many | TRBJ2-7 | TRBV20-1 | 12 | . | CSAVGGLTEQYF | TGCAGTGCAGTAGGGGGGTTGACCGAGCAGTACTTC
many | TRBJ2-4 | TRBV6-2/TRBV6-3 | 15 | . | CASSYEDLAKNIQYF | TGTGCCAGCAGTTATGAGGATCTAGCCAAAAACATTCAGTACTTC
few | TRBJ2-5 | TRBV29-1 | 14 | . | CSVARGGGEETQYF | TGCAGCGTCGCTCGTGGAGGAGGGGAAGAGACCCAGTACTTC
many | TRBJ1-1 | TRBV15 | 14 | TRBD1 | CATSRGDSWTEAFF | TGTGCCACCAGCAGAGGGGACAGTTGGACTGAAGCTTTCTTT
many | TRBJ1-1 | TRBV5-6 | 13 | . | CASSLNQKTEAFF | TGTGCCAGCAGCTTGAATCAGAAAACTGAAGCTTTCTTT
many | TRBJ2-1 | TRBV27 | 16 | . | CASSRLTKGVYNEQFF | TGTGCCAGCAGTAGGTTGACAAAGGGCGTCTACAATGAGCAGTTCTTC
. | TRBJ2-1 | TRBV24-1 | 13 | . | CATSDSLYNEQFF | TGTGCCACCAGTGATTCCCTCTACAATGAGCAGTTCTTC
few | TRBJ2-7 | TRBV6-5 | 14 | . | CASTRDIKAYEQYF | TGTGCCAGCACCAGGGACATTAAGGCCTACGAGCAGTACTTC
few | TRBJ1-5 | TRBV19 | 12 | . | CASSMIYQPQHF | TGTGCCAGTAGTATGATCTATCAGCCCCAGCATTTT
many | TRBJ2-7 | TRBV6-1 | 16 | TRBD1 | CASSEAPGTGIGEQYF | TGTGCCAGCAGTGAAGCCCCGGGGACAGGGATTGGGGAGCAGTACTTC
few | TRBJ2-7 | TRBV7-9 | 13 | . | CASSASVGYEQYF | TGTGCCAGCAGCGCCAGTGTTGGATACGAGCAGTACTTC
. | TRBJ2-2 | TRBV12-3/TRBV12-4 | 16 | . | CASSLVRAIGTGELFF | TGTGCCAGCAGTTTAGTTCGGGCAATCGGCACCGGGGAGCTGTTTTTT
many | TRBJ1-6 | TRBV6-6 | 14 | . | CASSSYGINSPLHF | TGTGCCAGCAGTTCGTACGGGATTAATTCACCCCTCCACTTT
. | TRBJ2-2 | TRBV19 | 14 | TRBD2 | CASSIGGARGELFF | TGTGCCAGTAGTATCGGGGGGGCGAGGGGTGAGCTGTTTTTT
few | TRBJ1-1 | TRBV24-1 | 13 | TRBD1 | CATSVQGGTEAFF | TGTGCCACCAGTGTTCAGGGGGGCACTGAAGCTTTCTTT
. | TRBJ2-1 | TRBV7-3 | 15 | TRBD2 | CASGIAGVSYNEQFF | TGTGCCAGCGGCATAGCGGGAGTTTCCTACAATGAGCAGTTCTTC
few | TRBJ2-6 | TRBV7-3 | 15 | . | CASSLFGSGANVLTF | TGTGCCAGCAGCTTATTTGGATCTGGGGCCAACGTCCTGACTTTC
. | TRBJ2-1 | TRBV11-2 | 15 | . | CASSPHSESYNEQFF | TGTGCCAGCAGCCCCCATAGCGAAAGCTACAATGAGCAGTTCTTC
few | TRBJ2-3 | TRBV20-1 | 19 | TRBD2 | CSASYTSGPLPGLADTQYF | TGCAGTGCTTCTTATACTAGCGGGCCCCTCCCGGGTCTGGCGGATACGCAGTATTTT
. | TRBJ2-1 | TRBV7-9 | 14 | TRBD2 | CASTRQASGNEQFF | TGTGCCAGCACCCGTCAGGCTAGCGGGAATGAGCAGTTCTTC
. | TRBJ2-7 | TRBV20-1 | 12 | . | CSARDRVGEQYF | TGCAGTGCTAGGGATAGAGTAGGCGAGCAGTACTTC
few | TRBJ2-5 | TRBV7-9 | 16 | . | CASSDRDQGGQETQYF | TGTGCCAGCAGCGACCGGGACCAGGGGGGCCAAGAGACCCAGTACTTC
few | TRBJ1-2 | TRBV5-4 | 15 | TRBD1 | CASSSLDRGLWGYTF | TGTGCCAGCAGCTCACTGGACAGGGGGCTTTGGGGCTACACCTTC
. | TRBJ2-1 | TRBV3-1 | 19 | TRBD2 | CASSPGIASGIQRVSEQFF | TGTGCCAGCAGCCCGGGGATTGCTAGCGGGATCCAGAGGGTGAGTGAGCAGTTCTTC
many | TRBJ2-3 | TRBV11-2 | 18 | TRBD2 | CASSRGPPGLAETDTQYF | TGTGCCAGCAGCCGAGGACCCCCGGGACTAGCGGAAACAGATACGCAGTATTTT
few | TRBJ2-2 | TRBV10-2 | 11 | . | CASSDSGELFF | TGCGCCAGCAGTGATTCCGGGGAGCTGTTTTTT
. | TRBJ2-3 | TRBV11-3 | 13 | . | CASSFGVGDTQYF | TGTGCCAGCAGCTTCGGGGTTGGAGATACGCAGTATTTT
. | TRBJ2-1 | TRBV7-9 | 14 | TRBD2 | CASSRLAGGNEQFF | TGTGCCAGCAGCAGACTAGCGGGAGGCAATGAGCAGTTCTTC
few | TRBJ2-7 | TRBV25-1 | 14 | . | CASSDWTQYYEQYF | TGTGCCAGCAGTGATTGGACACAGTACTACGAGCAGTACTTC
few | TRBJ1-3 | TRBV24-1 | 17 | . | CATSDRDGGTLRNTIYF | TGTGCCACCAGTGACCGGGACGGGGGAACACTAAGAAACACCATATATTTT
. | TRBJ2-5 | TRBV20-1 | 14 | . | CSARDRLRQETQYF | TGCAGTGCTAGAGATCGACTGAGACAAGAGACCCAGTACTTC
many | TRBJ2-1 | TRBV7-2 | 13 | . | CASSLDRYNEQFF | TGTGCCAGCAGCTTGGACCGTTACAATGAGCAGTTCTTC
few | TRBJ1-5 | TRBV19 | 14 | . | CASSIEQRNQPQHF | TGTGCCAGTAGTATAGAACAGAGGAATCAGCCCCAGCATTTT
. | TRBJ2-1 | TRBV12-5 | 11 | TRBD2 | CASGETSEQFF | TGTGCTAGTGGTGAGACTAGCGAGCAGTTCTTC
many | TRBJ1-2 | TRBV27 | 12 | . | CASSLDRKGYTF | TGTGCCAGCAGTTTAGACAGAAAGGGCTACACCTTC